Detailed here is one T cell receptor beta chain. Its antigen is as yet unknown. Isolated RNA was reverse transcribed in full, so expressed TCRB transcripts were sequenced. TCRdb's table, derived via immunoSEQ multiplex PCR, lists solely in-frame clones and lacks some. This table has about 160,000 clones, approximately 8.4% appearing once. This sample is drawn from a study of beta chain features in type 1 diabetes. Study findings and constraints: The study found fewer insertions and more deletions at VDJ junctions in type 1 diabetes patients. Within each of all four CD4+ subsets, Type 1 diabetes patients had TCRB CDR3s that were moderately but significantly shorter. For cells with high TCR expression, cDNA sequencing could yield over-representation.

The CDR3 is 13 residues long. V lost 6 bases and J lost 7; bases outside the gene matches: 9. The V gene's germline CDR1 is MNHNY and CDR2 SVGAGI (reference sequence). Source material: central memory CD4+ T cells from blood. This clonotype originated in a man aged 18 to 29 with type 1 diabetes. The chain carries TRBV6-6 and TRBJ2-7, with 7 positions matching TRBD2. CDR3 nucleotides: TGTGCCAGCAGCCCTCGGGACGGGAGGGAGCAGTACTTC. This gives the protein CASSPRDGREQYF.